This TCR beta chain is from a study of T cells expressing NK-cell markers. Scientists made TCR beta cDNA using 5'RACE template switching with UMIs. TCRdb reprocessed the 5' RACE reads and reports one entry per CDR3 protein, with no DNA. This sample's clone table lists around 550,000 distinct CDR3 sequences. Turning to this clonotype: Its antigen remains unknown.

Broader study findings: There were a few donors in whom these clonotypes also led the CD3+CD56-NKG2C+ fraction. 1.0-7.0% of CD8+ T cells in about 6 donors belonged to dominant NKG2C+ clonotypes.

Germline CDR1 SGHRS, CDR2 YFSETQ. This CDR3 comprises 15 residues. Sequencing was carried out using blood T cells: a sorted CD56 or NKG2C T cell subset, CD4+ or CD8+ T cells, or bulk PBMC T cells (not recorded which). This TCR derives from a man aged 18 to 29 in good health. The chain employs TRBV5-1 and TRBJ2-2. CDR3 amino acids: CASSVTGDNPGELFF.